Below, 22 T cell receptor beta chains from the same sample are listed, as sequenced in a study of T cell changes during pregnancy in multiple sclerosis. The repertoire was sequenced with immunoSEQ multiplex PCR; TCRdb's copy has only in-frame clones and lacks some. The table records over 80,000 clones, 90% of them present only once. Source: peripheral blood, taken in the second trimester of pregnancy. The origin of the receptors is a female donor in good health, enrolled as a control in a pregnancy study.

The J gene is TRBJ1-2, the V gene TRBV27, with 8 bases matching TRBD1. CDR3 length: 13 amino acids. Germline V lookup: CDR1 MNHEY, CDR2 SMNVEV (reference sequence). Germline trimming cut 3 bases from V and 6 bases from J; bases unmatched to any gene: 3. The CDR3 region has the DNA TGTGCCAGCAGTTTCAGGGGGCGCGATGGCTACACCTTC. Translated: CASSFRGRDGYTF.

Notes on this clone: The junction departs from the called germline gene at one end, perhaps through a read error. The chain carries TRBV2 and TRBJ1-1; no clear D gene. The CDR3 covers 9 residues. Germline-derived CDR1 and CDR2 are SNHLY and FYNNEI. CDR3 loop: CASNRDPLF. The DNA of the CDR3 is TGTGCCAGCAACCGGGATCCGTTATTT.

The V and J genes are TRBV11-2 and TRBJ2-1; perhaps TRBD1 as D (6 bases). The CDR3 is 15 amino acids. Trimming pared 6 bases from V and 0 bases from J, leaving 12 bases between. The V gene's germline CDR1 is SGHAT and CDR2 FQNNGV. CDR3 in amino acids: CASRPTGRSYNEQFF. CDR3 sequence (DNA): TGTGCCAGCAGGCCGACAGGTCGCTCCTACAATGAGCAGTTCTTC.

The chain carries TRBV7-9 and TRBJ2-2, with a weak D call TRBD2 (5 bases). Trimming took off 0 bases at V and 0 bases at J, with 11 bases between the two ends. This CDR3 is built from 17 residues. In germline, CDR1 is SEHNR, CDR2 FQNEAQ (reference sequence). The CDR3 DNA follows: TGTGCCAGCAGCTTAGCAACTAGAACGACGAACACCGGGGAGCTGTTTTTT. This sequence encodes CASSLATRTTNTGELFF.

V is TRBV7-6 and J is TRBJ1-2; 8 bases fit TRBD1. CDR1 SGHVS and CDR2 FNYEAQ come from the germline V gene. After removal of 5 bases from V and 8 bases from J, the junction contained 7 bases not matched to a gene. The CDR3 extends over 13 amino acids. The DNA of the CDR3 is TGTGCCAGCAGCGCCCCGGCAGGGGGCGGCTACACCTTC. It specifies CASSAPAGGGYTF.

This sequence joins TRBV27 and TRBJ2-7, with D perhaps matching TRBD1 (6 bases). CDR3 length equals 15 residues. V lost 2 bases and J lost 3, with 14 bases in between. The germline gives CDR1 MNHEY, CDR2 SMNVEV (reference sequence). The CDR3 coding sequence is TGTGCCAGCAGTTTAACGACAGGCTCCGTCTACGAGCAGTACTTC. It translates to CASSLTTGSVYEQYF.

The chain recombines TRBV7-2 with TRBJ2-5; weak D call: TRBD1 (6 bases). The CDR3 runs to 13 residues. Germline CDR1 SGHTA, CDR2 FQGNSA. Deletions cut 0 bases from V and 4 bases from J, with 6 bases between. CDR3 sequence reads: CASSLAGAETQYF. The CDR3 coding sequence is TGTGCCAGCAGCTTAGCGGGGGCAGAGACCCAGTACTTC.

The chain has TRBV7-6 and TRBJ2-2; 8 bases are shared with TRBD1. Germline CDR1 reads SGHVS; CDR2 reads FNYEAQ. The V and J ends lost 4 bases and 7 bases, in that order; junction bases with no gene match: 11. The CDR3 runs 16 residues. The CDR3 DNA reads as TGTGCCAGCAGCTCAAGAAAGCAGGGGGCCGTCGGGGAGCTGTTTTTT. Residues: CASSSRKQGAVGELFF.

The chain employs TRBV27 and TRBJ2-7; D may be TRBD1 (6 bases). Between the trimmed V and J ends, which lost 6 bases and 1 base, there was a span of 13 bases. Germline-derived CDR1 and CDR2 are MNHEY and SMNVEV (reference sequence). The CDR3 totals 14 residues. The CDR3 sequence is CASRGTSHSYEQYF. Written as DNA, the CDR3 is TGTGCCAGCAGGGGGACATCTCATTCCTACGAGCAGTACTTC.

The chain carries TRBV10-3 and TRBJ2-7; 11 bases fit TRBD1. This CDR3 region has 15 residues. The J segment lost 3 bases and the V segment lost 3 bases, leaving 4 bases of the junction unmatched. Germline CDR1 reads ENHRY; CDR2 reads SYGVKD. The CDR3 loop is CAISDRTGGNYEQYF. The CDR3 nucleotides read TGTGCCATCAGTGACCGGACAGGGGGCAACTACGAGCAGTACTTC.

As concerns this clone: Germline is not matched at one junction end, which may reflect a read error. The V and J genes are TRBV7-7 and TRBJ1-3; 7 positions match TRBD1. The germline V gene has CDR1 SSHAT and CDR2 FNYEAQ (reference sequence). This CDR3 is 14 amino acids long. CDR3 amino acids: CASSSGTAGNTIYF. DNA of the CDR3: TGTGCTAGCAGCTCCGGGACAGCTGGAAACACCATATATTTT.

The chain joins TRBV18 to TRBJ2-7, with D possibly TRBD2 on 6 matching bases. Trimming stripped 6 bases from V and 7 bases from J, with 22 bases between. The CDR3 covers 15 residues. Germline V gives CDR1 KGHSH, CDR2 LQKENI. The CDR3 nucleotides are TGTGCCAGCTCTCCCCTCTCCCCCCAAGGGAGGGAGCAGTACTTC. Its protein product is CASSPLSPQGREQYF.

This rearrangement joins TRBV27 to TRBJ1-6, with 7 bases that match TRBD1. This CDR3 comprises 15 residues. V trimming: 3 bases; J trimming: 6 bases; junction bases outside the gene matches: 5. The V gene's germline CDR1 is MNHEY and CDR2 SMNVEV (reference sequence). For the CDR3, the DNA is TGTGCCAGCAGTTTCCTCGGGACAGCTAATTCACCCCTCCACTTT. Its translation: CASSFLGTANSPLHF.

The gene calls are TRBV7-2 and TRBJ2-7; perhaps TRBD1 as D (6 bases). The CDR3 is made up of 15 amino acids. Germline assignment: CDR1 SGHTA and CDR2 FQGNSA. Trimming removed 5 bases from V and 1 base from J, with 15 bases in between. The DNA of the CDR3 is TGTGCCAGCAGCCACTACAGGCAGGGGTCCTACGAGCAGTACTTC. Encoded protein: CASSHYRQGSYEQYF.

The J gene is TRBJ2-7, the V gene TRBV7-2; D perhaps matches TRBD2 (6 bases). Germline V gene data show CDR1 as SGHTA and CDR2 as FQGNSA. The length of the CDR3 is 17 residues. Trimming left V 2 bases short and J 5 bases short, with 22 bases between. The CDR3 DNA follows: TGTGCCAGCAGCTTAACCCCCCGATTAGCGGATCTCCACGAGCAGTACTTC. Translated, it gives CASSLTPRLADLHEQYF.

The chain employs TRBV9 and TRBJ2-1, with 8 bases identical to TRBD1. Germline-derived CDR1 and CDR2 are SGDLS and YYNGEE. With 3 bases clipped from V and 4 bases from J, the junction kept 3 bases outside the gene matches. This CDR3 region has 14 residues. CDR3 residues: CASSDDRGYNEQFF. For the CDR3, the DNA is TGTGCCAGCAGCGACGACAGGGGATACAATGAGCAGTTCTTC.

The chain combines TRBV4-1 with TRBJ1-1; D is perhaps TRBD1 (6 bases). V was cut by 4 bases and J by 0 bases, with 12 bases left in between. CDR1 and CDR2 (germline): MGHRA, YSYEKL. This CDR3 contains 15 residues. The CDR3 nucleotides read TGCGCCAGCAGCCGAGCAGGGGTGATGAACACTGAAGCTTTCTTT. Translation gives CASSRAGVMNTEAFF.

V is TRBV7-9 and J is TRBJ1-2, with TRBD1 matching over 8 bases. There are 14 residues in the CDR3. J gave up 5 bases and V 4 bases, and 6 bases lay outside the gene matches. Germline assignment: CDR1 SEHNR and CDR2 FQNEAQ (reference sequence). CDR3 bases: TGTGCCAGCAGCTCGGGACAGGTCGGATATGGCTACACCTTC. Its translation: CASSSGQVGYGYTF.

The chain recombines TRBV7-2 with TRBJ2-2, with 12 bases aligning to TRBD2. The CDR3 contains 15 residues. The germline V gene has CDR1 SGHTA and CDR2 FQGNSA. V lost 4 bases, J lost 5 bases, and 2 bases stayed unmatched. Here the CDR3 reads CASSWTSGKTGELFF. DNA for the CDR3: TGTGCCAGCAGCTGGACTAGCGGGAAGACCGGGGAGCTGTTTTTT.

The genes are TRBV5-4 and TRBJ1-5; tentatively, D is TRBD1 (5 bases). Germline V lookup: CDR1 SGHNT, CDR2 YYREEE (reference sequence). This CDR3 has 17 residues. Trimming cost V 1 base and J 0 bases, with 14 bases left between them. The CDR3 sequence is CASSLYLGPHSNQPQHF. For the CDR3, the DNA is TGTGCCAGCAGCTTGTATTTGGGGCCCCATAGCAATCAGCCCCAGCATTTT.

The chain joins TRBV2 to TRBJ2-3; tentatively, D is TRBD1 (6 bases). Germline V gene sequence: CDR1 SNHLY, CDR2 FYNNEI. This CDR3 contains 15 residues. Trimming cost V 4 bases and J 2 bases, with 13 bases left between them. The CDR3 loop reads CASSGRGYDTDTQYF. CDR3 nucleotide sequence: TGTGCCAGCAGTGGCAGGGGTTATGACACAGATACGCAGTATTTT.

The chain links TRBV6-4 to TRBJ1-1; 7 positions agree with TRBD1. The CDR3 has 15 amino acids. The ends lost 5 bases at V and 1 base at J; junction bases unmatched: 7. Germline-derived CDR1 and CDR2 are MRHNA and SNTAGT. The CDR3 nucleotides read TGTGCCAGCAGTCGTACAGGGGCCCCGAACACTGAAGCTTTCTTT. This gives the protein CASSRTGAPNTEAFF.